This T cell receptor beta chain comes out of a study of blood T cell repertoires in COVID-19. Study-wide context: Samples taken during acute and convalescent COVID-19 were collected in the United States, Italy and Spain.

The age range of participants was 18 to 89 years, with residence in around 22 US areas. Recovery among Cohort 3 donors was established by two negative PCRs, clearance, or symptom resolution. The data were produced by immunoSEQ multiplex PCR, yet TCRdb's version contains in-frame clones alone and is incomplete. The profile shows about 150,000 clones, roughly 80% of them singletons. The TCR sequence derives from a woman between 50 and 59 years old who had recovered from COVID-19. Input material: PBMCs or T cells enriched from blood (not recorded which).

For the CDR3, the DNA is TGTGCCAGCAGCCCTGGGACATGGAGCAATCAGCCCCAGCATTTT. Protein product: CASSPGTWSNQPQHF. The V call is TRBV7-6, the J call TRBJ1-5; D may be TRBD1 (6 bases). The CDR3 totals 15 residues. CDR1 and CDR2 from the germline V gene are SGHVS and FNYEAQ. V lost 5 bases, J lost 1 base, and 12 bases lay in between.